Described below is a single T cell receptor beta chain sequence and its context. Its antigen is not identified. Only in-frame clones appear in the TCRdb table, and some are missing; sequencing was by immunoSEQ multiplex PCR. The data show a few million clones, with approximately 95% seen just once and under 0.45% held by the top ten. This sample was taken from a study of shared clonotypes between healthy human individuals. General study points: Sampling covered blood only; tissue repertoires likely differ.

Per the germline V gene, CDR1 is SNHLY and CDR2 is FYNNEI. CDR3 length: 15 residues. V gave up 0 bases and J gave up 6 bases; unmatched junction bases: 3. The chain uses TRBV2 and TRBJ2-7; 12 bases map to TRBD1. This TCR came from a man aged 18 to 29 in good health. Some clones in this sample may be carry-over from other donors' samples. Sequencing was carried out using naive CD4+ T cells from PBMCs. The subset denotes: CD45RA+ positively selected. The CDR3 DNA reads as TGTGCCAGCAGTGAAGCCGGGACAGGGGGCTCCGAGCAGTACTTC. Translation gives CASSEAGTGGSEQYF. Filled out from reference TRBV2 and TRBJ2-7, the complete variable domain reads EPEVTQTPSHQVTQMGQEVILRCVPISNHLYFYWYRQILGQKVEFLVSFYNNEISEKSEIFDDQFSVERPDGSNFTLKIRSTKLEDSAMYFCASSEAGTGGSEQYFGPGTRLTVT.